This T cell receptor beta chain was sequenced for a study of blood T cell repertoires in COVID-19. Looking at the study overall: Collection of acute and convalescent COVID-19 samples took place in the United States, Italy and Spain.

Per the study methods: Amplification with reference gene primers provided the estimates of nucleated cell counts. Method: immunoSEQ multiplex PCR; TCRdb's copy keeps in-frame clones and lacks some. That table is the source of V, J and clone size, and D and trimming were worked out from the DNA. The data show 18,000 or so clones, roughly 91% seen once. This sequence was found in a human donor in a cohort sampled during active COVID-19. Sequencing was performed on peripheral blood.

DNA for the CDR3: TGTGCCAGTAGTAAAACAGGGGGCGCTGGAAACATTCAGTACTTC. Translating gives CASSKTGGAGNIQYF. This chain links TRBV19 with TRBJ2-4, with TRBD1 matching over 9 bases. With 4 bases clipped from V and 6 bases from J, the junction kept 7 bases outside the gene matches. This CDR3 is built from 15 residues. Germline assignment: CDR1 LNHDA and CDR2 SQIVND (reference sequence).